The 5 T cell receptor beta chains below all came from one sample that was sequenced in a study of blood T cell repertoires in COVID-19. The protocol was immunoSEQ multiplex PCR, while the TCRdb copy is restricted to in-frame clones and leaves out a portion. The sample yields roughly 300,000 clones, under 90% seen once. Sequencing used PBMCs or T cells enriched from blood (not recorded which). The receptors derive from a woman aged 18 to 35 who had recovered from COVID-19.

The chain links TRBV4-1 to TRBJ2-1, with 10 bases lining up with TRBD2. Germline V gene lookup returns CDR1 MGHRA and CDR2 YSYEKL. Trimming took 2 bases from V and 3 from J; bases not matched to a gene: 4. CDR3 length equals 16 residues. The CDR3 DNA reads as TGCGCCAGCAGCCAAATACTAGCGGGAAACTACAATGAGCAGTTCTTC. It encodes CASSQILAGNYNEQFF.

The chain recombines TRBV7-2 with TRBJ2-1; possible D gene TRBD1, 5 bases. V lost 2 bases and J 6 bases, leaving 14 bases between the germline ends. Germline V gene sequence: CDR1 SGHTA, CDR2 FQGNSA. The CDR3 covers 15 residues. CDR3 coding DNA: TGTGCCAGCAGCTTATATCAGGGTATTTTCAATGAGCAGTTCTTC. Its protein is CASSLYQGIFNEQFF.

The V call is TRBV6-5, the J call TRBJ2-7; 8 positions match TRBD1. The CDR3 is made up of 15 amino acids. V gave up 2 bases and J gave up 0 bases; unmatched junction bases: 3. In germline, CDR1 is MNHEY, CDR2 SVGAGI. The DNA of the CDR3 is TGTGCCAGCAGTTACCAGGGGGCGGCCTCCTACGAGCAGTACTTC. It is translated as CASSYQGAASYEQYF.

The chain uses TRBV28 and TRBJ1-4, with 9 positions matching TRBD1. The CDR3 runs to 14 residues. Germline CDR1 and CDR2: MDHEN and SYDVKM. With 6 bases clipped from V and 6 bases from J, the junction kept 5 bases outside the gene matches. CDR3 bases: TGTGCCAGCAGGGGGACAGGGCGGGATGAAAAACTGTTTTTT. Amino acid sequence: CASRGTGRDEKLFF.

The chain has TRBV20-1 and TRBJ2-6; unclear D gene. Germline lookup yields CDR1 DFQATT and CDR2 SNEGSKA (reference sequence). The CDR3 covers 14 residues. V lost 3 bases and J 0 bases, leaving 6 bases between the germline ends. The CDR3 is CSASRDSGANVLTF. For the CDR3, the DNA is TGCAGTGCTAGTCGAGACTCTGGGGCCAACGTCCTGACTTTC.